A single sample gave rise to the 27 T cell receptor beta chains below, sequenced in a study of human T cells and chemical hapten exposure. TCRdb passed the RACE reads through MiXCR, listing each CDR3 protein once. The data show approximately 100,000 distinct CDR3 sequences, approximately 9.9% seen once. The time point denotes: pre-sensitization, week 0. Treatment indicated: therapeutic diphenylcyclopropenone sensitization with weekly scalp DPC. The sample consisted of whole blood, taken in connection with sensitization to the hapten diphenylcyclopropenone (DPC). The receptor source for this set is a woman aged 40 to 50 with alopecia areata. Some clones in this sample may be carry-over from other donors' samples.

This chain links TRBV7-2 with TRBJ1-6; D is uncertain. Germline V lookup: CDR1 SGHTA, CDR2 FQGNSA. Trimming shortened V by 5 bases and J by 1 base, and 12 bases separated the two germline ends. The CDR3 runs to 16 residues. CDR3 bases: TGTGCCAGCAGCCCAACCCAAGGGTCCTATAATTCACCCCTCCACTTT. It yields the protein CASSPTQGSYNSPLHF.

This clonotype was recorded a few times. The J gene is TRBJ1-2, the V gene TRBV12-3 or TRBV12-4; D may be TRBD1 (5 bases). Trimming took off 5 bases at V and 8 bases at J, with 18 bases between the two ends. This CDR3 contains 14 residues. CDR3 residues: CASSLGTEWYGYTF. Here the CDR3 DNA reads TGTGCCAGCAGTCTGGGGACGGAGTGGTACGGCTACACCTTC.

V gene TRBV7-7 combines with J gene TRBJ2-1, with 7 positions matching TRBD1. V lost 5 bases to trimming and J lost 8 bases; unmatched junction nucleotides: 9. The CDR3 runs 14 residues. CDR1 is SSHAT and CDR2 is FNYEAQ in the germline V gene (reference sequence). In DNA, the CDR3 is TGTGCCAGCAGCCCCCACAGGGGAAGGGATGAGCAGTTCTTC. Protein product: CASSPHRGRDEQFF. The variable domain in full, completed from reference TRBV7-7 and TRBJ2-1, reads GAGVSQSPRYKVTKRGQDVTLRCDPISSHATLYWYQQALGQGPEFLTYFNYEAQPDKSGLPSDRFSAERPEGSISTLTIQRTEQRDSAMYRCASSPHRGRDEQFFGPGTRLTVL.

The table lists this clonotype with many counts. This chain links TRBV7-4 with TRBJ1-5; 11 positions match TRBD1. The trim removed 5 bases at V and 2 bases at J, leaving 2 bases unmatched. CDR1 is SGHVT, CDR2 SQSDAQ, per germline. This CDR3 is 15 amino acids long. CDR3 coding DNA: TGTGCCAGCAGCGGGACAGGGGGTGGCAATCAGCCCCAGCATTTT. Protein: CASSGTGGGNQPQHF.

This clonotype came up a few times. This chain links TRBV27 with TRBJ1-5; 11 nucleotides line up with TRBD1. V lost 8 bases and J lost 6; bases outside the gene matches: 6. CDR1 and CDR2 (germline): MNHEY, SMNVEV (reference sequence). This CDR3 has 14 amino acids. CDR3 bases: TGTGCCAGCGCTGGGACAGGGGGAAGTCAGCCCCAGCATTTT. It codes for CASAGTGGSQPQHF.

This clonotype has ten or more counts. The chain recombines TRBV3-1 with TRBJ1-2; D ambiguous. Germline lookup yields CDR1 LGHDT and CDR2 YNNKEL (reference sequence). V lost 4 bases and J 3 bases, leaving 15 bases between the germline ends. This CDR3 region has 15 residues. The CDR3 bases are TGTGCCAGCAGCCGAAGGGTGGAGGGAGACTATGGCTACACCTTC. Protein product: CASSRRVEGDYGYTF.

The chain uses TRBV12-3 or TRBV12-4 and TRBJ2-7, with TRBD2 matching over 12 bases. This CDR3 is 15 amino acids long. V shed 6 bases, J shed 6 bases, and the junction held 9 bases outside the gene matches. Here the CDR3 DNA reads TGTGCCAGCAGGCCTGAAACTAGCGGGGGGACCGAGCAGTACTTC. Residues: CASRPETSGGTEQYF.

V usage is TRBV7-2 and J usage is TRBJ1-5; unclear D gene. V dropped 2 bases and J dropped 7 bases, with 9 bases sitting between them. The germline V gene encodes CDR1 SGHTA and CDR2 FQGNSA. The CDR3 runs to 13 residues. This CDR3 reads CASSLSSLQPQHF. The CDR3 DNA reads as TGTGCCAGCAGCTTATCAAGTTTGCAGCCCCAGCATTTT.

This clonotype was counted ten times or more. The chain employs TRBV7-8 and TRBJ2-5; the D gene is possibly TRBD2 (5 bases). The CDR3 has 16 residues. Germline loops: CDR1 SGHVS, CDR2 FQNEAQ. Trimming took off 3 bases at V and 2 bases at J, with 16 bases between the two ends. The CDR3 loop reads CASSLGNGMIQETQYF. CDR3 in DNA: TGTGCCAGCAGCTTGGGGAACGGGATGATTCAAGAGACCCAGTACTTC.

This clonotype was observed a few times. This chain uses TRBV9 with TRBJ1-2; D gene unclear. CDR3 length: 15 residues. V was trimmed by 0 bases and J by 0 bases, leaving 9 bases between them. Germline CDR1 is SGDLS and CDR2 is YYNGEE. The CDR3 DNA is TGTGCCAGCAGCGTAGATCCCAACCCTAACTATGGCTACACCTTC. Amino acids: CASSVDPNPNYGYTF.

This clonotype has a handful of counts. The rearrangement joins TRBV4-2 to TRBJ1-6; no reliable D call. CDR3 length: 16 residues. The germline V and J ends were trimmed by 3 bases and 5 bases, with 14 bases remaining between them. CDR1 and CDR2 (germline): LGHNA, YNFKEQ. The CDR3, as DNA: TGTGCCAGCAGCCACGATAGGTTTGGGAATAATTCACCCCTCCACTTT. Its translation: CASSHDRFGNNSPLHF.

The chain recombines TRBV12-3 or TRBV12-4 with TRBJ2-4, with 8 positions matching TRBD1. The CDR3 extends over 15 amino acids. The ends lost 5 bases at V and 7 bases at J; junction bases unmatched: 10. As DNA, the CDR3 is TGTGCCAGCAGTCAGCAGACAGGGGAGCTTAACATTCAGTACTTC. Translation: CASSQQTGELNIQYF.

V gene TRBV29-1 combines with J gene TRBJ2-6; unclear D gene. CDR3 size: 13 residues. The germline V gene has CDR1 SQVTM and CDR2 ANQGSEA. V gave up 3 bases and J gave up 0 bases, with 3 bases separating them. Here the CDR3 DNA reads TGCAGCGTTGAGAGCTCTGGGGCCAACGTCCTGACTTTC. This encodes CSVESSGANVLTF.

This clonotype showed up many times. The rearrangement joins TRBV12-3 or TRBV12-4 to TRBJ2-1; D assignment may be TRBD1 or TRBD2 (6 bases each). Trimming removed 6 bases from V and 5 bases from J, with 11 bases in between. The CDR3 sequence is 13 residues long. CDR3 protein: CASRGGLNNEQFF. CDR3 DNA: TGTGCCAGCAGAGGGGGGTTGAACAATGAGCAGTTCTTC.

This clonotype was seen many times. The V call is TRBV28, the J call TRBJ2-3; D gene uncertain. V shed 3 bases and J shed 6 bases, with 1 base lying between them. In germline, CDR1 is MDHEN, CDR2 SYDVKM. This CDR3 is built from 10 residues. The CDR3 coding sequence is TGTGCCAGCAGTTTTGATACGCAGTATTTT. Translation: CASSFDTQYF. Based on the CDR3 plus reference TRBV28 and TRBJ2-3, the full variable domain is DVKVTQSSRYLVKRTGEKVFLECVQDMDHENMFWYRQDPGLGLRLIYFSYDVKMKEKGDIPEGYSVSREKKERFSLILESASTNQTSMYLCASSFDTQYFGPGTRLTVL.

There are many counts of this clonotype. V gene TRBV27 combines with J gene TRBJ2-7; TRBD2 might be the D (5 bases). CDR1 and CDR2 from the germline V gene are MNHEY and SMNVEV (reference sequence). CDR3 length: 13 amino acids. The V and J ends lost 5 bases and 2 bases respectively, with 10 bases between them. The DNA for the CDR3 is TGTGCCAGCAGTATCGGGAAGACCTACGAGCAGTACTTC. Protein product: CASSIGKTYEQYF.

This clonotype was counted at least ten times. The CDR3 nucleotides read TGTGCCGGGAGCGGGGAACCCTCCTACGAGCAGTACTTC. It translates to CAGSGEPSYEQYF. The gene calls are TRBV28 and TRBJ2-7; 7 positions agree with TRBD2. Germline lookup yields CDR1 MDHEN and CDR2 SYDVKM. The ends lost 11 bases at V and 0 bases at J; junction bases unmatched: 7. CDR3 size: 13 residues.

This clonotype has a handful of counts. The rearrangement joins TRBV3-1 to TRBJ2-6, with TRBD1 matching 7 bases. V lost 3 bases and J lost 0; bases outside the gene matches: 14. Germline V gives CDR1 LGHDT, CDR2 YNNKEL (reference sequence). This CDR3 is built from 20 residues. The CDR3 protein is CASSQQNRGPTISGANVLTF. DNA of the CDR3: TGTGCCAGCAGCCAGCAAAACAGGGGCCCCACCATCTCTGGGGCCAACGTCCTGACTTTC.

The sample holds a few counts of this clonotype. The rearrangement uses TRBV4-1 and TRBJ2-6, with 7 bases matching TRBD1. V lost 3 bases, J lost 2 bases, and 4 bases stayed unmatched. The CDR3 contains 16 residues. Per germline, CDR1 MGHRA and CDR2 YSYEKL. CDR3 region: CASSHPQGAGANVLTF. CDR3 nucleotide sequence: TGCGCCAGCAGCCATCCGCAGGGGGCTGGGGCCAACGTCCTGACTTTC.

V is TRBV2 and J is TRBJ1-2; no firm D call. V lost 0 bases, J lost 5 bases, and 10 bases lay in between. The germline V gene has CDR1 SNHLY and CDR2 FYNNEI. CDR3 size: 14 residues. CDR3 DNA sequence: TGTGCCAGCAGTGAAGCAGGACGGATATATGGCTACACCTTC. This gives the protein CASSEAGRIYGYTF.

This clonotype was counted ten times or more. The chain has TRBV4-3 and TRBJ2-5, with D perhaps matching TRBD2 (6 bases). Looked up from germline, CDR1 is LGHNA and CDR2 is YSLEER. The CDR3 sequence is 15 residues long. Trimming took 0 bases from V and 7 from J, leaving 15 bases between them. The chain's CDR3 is CASSQDRGLEGTQYF. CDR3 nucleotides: TGCGCCAGCAGCCAAGATCGGGGACTCGAGGGGACCCAGTACTTC.

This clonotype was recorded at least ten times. In nucleotides, the CDR3 is TGTGCCAGCAGTTTTACTAGCGGGGGGGATACGCAGTATTTT. As protein: CASSFTSGGDTQYF. This chain uses TRBV27 with TRBJ2-3, with 12 bases identical to TRBD2. Germline CDR1 reads MNHEY; CDR2 reads SMNVEV (reference sequence). V dropped 3 bases and J dropped 6; count of bases not matched to a gene: 1. The length of the CDR3 is 14 residues.

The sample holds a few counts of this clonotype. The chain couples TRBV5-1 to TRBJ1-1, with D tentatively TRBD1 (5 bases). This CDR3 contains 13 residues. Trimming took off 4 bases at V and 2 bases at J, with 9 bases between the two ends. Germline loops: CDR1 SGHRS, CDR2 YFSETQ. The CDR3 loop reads CASSDQGNTEAFF. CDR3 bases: TGCGCCAGCAGCGACCAGGGAAACACTGAAGCTTTCTTT.

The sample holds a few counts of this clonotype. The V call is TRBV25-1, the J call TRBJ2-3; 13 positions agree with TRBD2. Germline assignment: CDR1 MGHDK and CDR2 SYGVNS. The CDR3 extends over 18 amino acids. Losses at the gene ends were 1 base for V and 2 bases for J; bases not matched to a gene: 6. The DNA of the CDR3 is TGTGCCAGCAGTGAATCCCTACTAGCGGGGGGGCTCACAGATACGCAGTATTTT. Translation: CASSESLLAGGLTDTQYF.

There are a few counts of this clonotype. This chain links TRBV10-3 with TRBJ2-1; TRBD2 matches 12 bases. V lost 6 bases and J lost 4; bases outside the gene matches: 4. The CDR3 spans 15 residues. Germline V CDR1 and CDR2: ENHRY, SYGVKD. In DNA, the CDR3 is TGTGCCATCAGGAACGGACTAGCGGGGTACAATGAGCAGTTCTTC. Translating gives CAIRNGLAGYNEQFF.

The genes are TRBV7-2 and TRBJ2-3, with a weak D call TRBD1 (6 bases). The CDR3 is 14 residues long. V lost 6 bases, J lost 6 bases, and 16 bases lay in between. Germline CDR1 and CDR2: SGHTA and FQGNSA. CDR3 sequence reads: CASRQGLSGDTQYF. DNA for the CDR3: TGTGCCAGCAGACAGGGTTTGAGTGGGGATACGCAGTATTTT.

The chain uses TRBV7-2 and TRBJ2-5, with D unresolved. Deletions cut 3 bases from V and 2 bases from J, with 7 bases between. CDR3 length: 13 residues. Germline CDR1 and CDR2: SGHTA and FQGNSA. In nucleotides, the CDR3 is TGTGCCAGCAGCTTCTCGGAACAAGAGACCCAGTACTTC. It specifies CASSFSEQETQYF.